This T cell receptor (beta chain) derives from a study of cytomegalovirus exposure and HLA in healthy donors. Study conclusions and caveats: Both high specificity and high sensitivity reportedly marked the classifier's diagnosis of cytomegalovirus status.

Germline V gives CDR1 SNHLY, CDR2 FYNNEI. The CDR3 consists of 15 residues. Losses at the gene ends were 6 bases for V and 9 bases for J; bases not matched to a gene: 12. Measured with immunoSEQ multiplex PCR; TCRdb has only the in-frame clones, and not every one. The sample contains approximately 280,000 clones, 80% to 90% of which appear only once. This clone was found a few times. Its specificity is unknown. This TCR was recovered from a woman under 30 in good health and CMV-seronegative. Sequencing used PBMCs. The genes are TRBV2 and TRBJ2-1; 9 nucleotides agree with TRBD1. The CDR3 nucleotides read TGTGCCAGCAGCCGAGGCCTTGGACAGGGGAGTGAGCAGTTCTTC. It specifies CASSRGLGQGSEQFF.